This T cell receptor (beta chain) was identified during a study of T cells in localized non-small cell lung cancer. Study findings and constraints: There was higher T cell clonality in uninvolved adjacent lung than in tumor, and it was highest there. Because only a single region of the tumor was sequenced, heterogeneity remains possible. For the top 100 tumor clones, a median around 61 also appeared in adjacent lung.

Sequencing used immunoSEQ multiplex PCR; TCRdb keeps in-frame clones, though not all of them. The sample has 9,500 to 15,000 clones, 80% to 90% seen once. Trimming removed 4 bases from V and 3 bases from J, with 14 bases in between. Looked up from germline, CDR1 is SGHNT and CDR2 is YYREEE (reference sequence). This CDR3 comprises 14 residues. As regards this clone: The antigen is not known.

V and J are TRBV5-4 and TRBJ2-7; possible D gene TRBD2, 6 bases. This receptor was identified in a male donor aged 60 or older with stage I lung adenocarcinoma. The input for sequencing was peripheral blood, taken before any cancer treatment. CDR3 sequence reads: CASSHRSGNYEQYF. In DNA, the CDR3 is TGTGCCAGCAGCCATCGTAGCGGAAACTACGAGCAGTACTTC.